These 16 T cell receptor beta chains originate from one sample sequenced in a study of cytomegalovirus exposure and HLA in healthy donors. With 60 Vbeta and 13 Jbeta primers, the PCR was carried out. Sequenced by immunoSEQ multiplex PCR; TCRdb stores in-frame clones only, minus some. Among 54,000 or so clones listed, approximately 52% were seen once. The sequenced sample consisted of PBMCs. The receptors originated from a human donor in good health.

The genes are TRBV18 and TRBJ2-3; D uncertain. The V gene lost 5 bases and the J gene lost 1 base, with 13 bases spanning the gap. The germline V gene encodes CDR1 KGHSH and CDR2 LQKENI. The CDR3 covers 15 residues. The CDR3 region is CASSAWRGRTDTQYF. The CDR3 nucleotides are TGTGCCAGCTCAGCCTGGCGCGGTCGCACAGATACGCAGTATTTT.

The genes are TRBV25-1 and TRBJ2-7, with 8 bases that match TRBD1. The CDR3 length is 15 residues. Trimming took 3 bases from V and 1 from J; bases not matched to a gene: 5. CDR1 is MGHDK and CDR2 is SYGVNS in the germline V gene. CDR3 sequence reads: CASSDVRTGSYEQYF. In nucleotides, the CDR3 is TGTGCCAGCAGTGATGTCAGGACAGGGTCCTACGAGCAGTACTTC.

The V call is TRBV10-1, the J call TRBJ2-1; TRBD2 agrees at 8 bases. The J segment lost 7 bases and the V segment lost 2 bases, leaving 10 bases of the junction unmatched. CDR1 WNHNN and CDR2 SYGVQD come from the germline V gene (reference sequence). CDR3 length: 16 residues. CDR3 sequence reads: CASSERTSPMGNEQFF. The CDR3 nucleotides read TGCGCCAGCAGTGAGAGGACTAGCCCTATGGGGAATGAGCAGTTCTTC.

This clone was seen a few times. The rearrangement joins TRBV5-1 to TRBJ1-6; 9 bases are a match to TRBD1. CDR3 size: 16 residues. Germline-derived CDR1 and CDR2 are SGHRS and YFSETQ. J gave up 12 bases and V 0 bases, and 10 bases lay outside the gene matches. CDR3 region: CASSLADETGGGPLHF. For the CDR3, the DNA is TGCGCCAGCAGCTTGGCGGATGAGACAGGGGGGGGACCCCTCCACTTT.

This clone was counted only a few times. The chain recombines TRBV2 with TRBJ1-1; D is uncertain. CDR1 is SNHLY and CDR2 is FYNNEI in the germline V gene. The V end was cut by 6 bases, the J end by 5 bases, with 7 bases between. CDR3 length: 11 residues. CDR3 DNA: TGTGCCAGCAGGCAGAGGACTGAAGCTTTCTTT. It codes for CASRQRTEAFF. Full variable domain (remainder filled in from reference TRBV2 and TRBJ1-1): EPEVTQTPSHQVTQMGQEVILRCVPISNHLYFYWYRQILGQKVEFLVSFYNNEISEKSEIFDDQFSVERPDGSNFTLKIRSTKLEDSAMYFCASRQRTEAFFGQGTRLTVV.

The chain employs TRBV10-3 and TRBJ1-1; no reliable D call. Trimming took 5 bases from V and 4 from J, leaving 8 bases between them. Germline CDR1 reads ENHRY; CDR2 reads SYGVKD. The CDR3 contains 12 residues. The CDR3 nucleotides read TGTGCCATCAGTACTAGAAGCACTGAAGCTTTCTTT. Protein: CAISTRSTEAFF.

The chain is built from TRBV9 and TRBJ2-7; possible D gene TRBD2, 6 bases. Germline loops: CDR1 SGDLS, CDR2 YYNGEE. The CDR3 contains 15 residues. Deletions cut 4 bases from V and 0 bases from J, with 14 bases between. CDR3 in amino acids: CASSFQPGVSYEQYF. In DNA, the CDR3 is TGTGCCAGCAGCTTCCAACCGGGGGTCTCCTACGAGCAGTACTTC.

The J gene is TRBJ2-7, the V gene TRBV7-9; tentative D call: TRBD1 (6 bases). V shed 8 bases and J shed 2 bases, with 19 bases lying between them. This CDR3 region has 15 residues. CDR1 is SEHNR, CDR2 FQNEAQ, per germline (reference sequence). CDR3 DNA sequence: TGTGCCAGCGGCCCTGGGGGCCCCATCGCCTACGAGCAGTACTTC. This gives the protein CASGPGGPIAYEQYF.

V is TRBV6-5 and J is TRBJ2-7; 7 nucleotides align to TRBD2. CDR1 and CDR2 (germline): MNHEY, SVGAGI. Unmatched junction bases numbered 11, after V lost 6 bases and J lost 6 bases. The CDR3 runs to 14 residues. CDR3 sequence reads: CASRRDYTNSEQYF. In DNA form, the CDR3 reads TGTGCCAGCAGACGGGACTACACCAACTCCGAGCAGTACTTC.

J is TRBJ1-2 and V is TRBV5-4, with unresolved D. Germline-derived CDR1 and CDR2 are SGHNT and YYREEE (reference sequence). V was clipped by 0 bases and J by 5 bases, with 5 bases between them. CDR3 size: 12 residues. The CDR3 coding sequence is TGTGCCAGCAGCTTGGCTGAGTATGGCTACACCTTC. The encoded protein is CASSLAEYGYTF.

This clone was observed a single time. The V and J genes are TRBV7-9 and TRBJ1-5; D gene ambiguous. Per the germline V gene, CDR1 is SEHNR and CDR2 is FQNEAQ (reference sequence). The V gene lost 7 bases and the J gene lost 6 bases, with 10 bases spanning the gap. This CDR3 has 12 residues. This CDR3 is CASTVESQPQHF. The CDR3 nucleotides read TGTGCCAGCACCGTCGAGAGTCAGCCCCAGCATTTT.

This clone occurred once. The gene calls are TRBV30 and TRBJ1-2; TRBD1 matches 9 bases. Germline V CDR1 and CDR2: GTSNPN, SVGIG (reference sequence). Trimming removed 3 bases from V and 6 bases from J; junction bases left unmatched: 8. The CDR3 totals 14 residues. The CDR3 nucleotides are TGTGCCTGGAGAAAGGACAGGGGAGCCCATGGCTACACCTTC. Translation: CAWRKDRGAHGYTF.

For the CDR3, the DNA is TGCGCCAGCAGCCACCCGGGGGACGAGCAGTACTTC. Protein: CASSHPGDEQYF. The chain uses TRBV5-1 and TRBJ2-7; tentatively, D is TRBD2 (6 bases). The CDR3 is made up of 12 amino acids. The germline CDR1 and CDR2 sequences are SGHRS and YFSETQ. Deletions cut 4 bases from V and 5 bases from J, with 10 bases between.

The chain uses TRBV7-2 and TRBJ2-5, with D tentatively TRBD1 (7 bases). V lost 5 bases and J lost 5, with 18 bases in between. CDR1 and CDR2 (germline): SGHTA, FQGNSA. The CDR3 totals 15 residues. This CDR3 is CASSRERGGKETQYF. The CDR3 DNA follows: TGTGCCAGCAGCCGGGAGCGAGGGGGCAAGGAGACCCAGTACTTC.

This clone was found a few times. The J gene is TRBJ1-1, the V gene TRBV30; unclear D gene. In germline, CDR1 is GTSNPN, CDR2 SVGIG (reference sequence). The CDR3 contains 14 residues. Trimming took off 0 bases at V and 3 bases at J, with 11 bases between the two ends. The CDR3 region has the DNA TGTGCCTGGAGTGTAAACCCGGTATACACTGAAGCTTTCTTT. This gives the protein CAWSVNPVYTEAFF.

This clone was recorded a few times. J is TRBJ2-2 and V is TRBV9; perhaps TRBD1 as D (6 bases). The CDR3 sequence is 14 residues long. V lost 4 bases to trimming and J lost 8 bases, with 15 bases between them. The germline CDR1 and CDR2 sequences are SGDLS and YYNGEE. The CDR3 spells CASSPQGRVGELFF. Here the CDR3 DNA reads TGTGCCAGCAGCCCCCAGGGGCGGGTGGGGGAGCTGTTTTTT.